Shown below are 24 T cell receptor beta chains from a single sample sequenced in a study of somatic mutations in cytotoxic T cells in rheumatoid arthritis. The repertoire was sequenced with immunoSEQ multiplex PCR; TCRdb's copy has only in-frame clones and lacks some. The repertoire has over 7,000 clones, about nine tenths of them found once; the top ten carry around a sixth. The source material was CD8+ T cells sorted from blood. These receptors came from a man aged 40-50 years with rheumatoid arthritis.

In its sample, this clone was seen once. Here the CDR3 DNA reads TGCAGCGTTGAGGGACAGGGGAACGTCTACAATGAGCAGTTCTTC. Translation: CSVEGQGNVYNEQFF. The chain joins TRBV29-1 to TRBJ2-1; 10 bases agree with TRBD1. This CDR3 is built from 15 residues. J lost 3 bases, V lost 3 bases, and 5 bases had no gene match. Germline V gives CDR1 SQVTM, CDR2 ANQGSEA.

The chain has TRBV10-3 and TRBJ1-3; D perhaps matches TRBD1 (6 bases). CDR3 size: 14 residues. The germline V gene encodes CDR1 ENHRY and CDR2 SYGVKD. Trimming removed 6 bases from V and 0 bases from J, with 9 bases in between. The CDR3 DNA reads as TGTGCCATCAGGACAGGAGCCTCTGGAAACACCATATATTTT. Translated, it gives CAIRTGASGNTIYF.

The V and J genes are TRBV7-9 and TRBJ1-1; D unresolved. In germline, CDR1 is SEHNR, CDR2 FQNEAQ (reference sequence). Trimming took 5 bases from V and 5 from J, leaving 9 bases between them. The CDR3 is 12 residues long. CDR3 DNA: TGTGCCAGCAGCACGGGGAAGACTGAAGCTTTCTTT. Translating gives CASSTGKTEAFF.

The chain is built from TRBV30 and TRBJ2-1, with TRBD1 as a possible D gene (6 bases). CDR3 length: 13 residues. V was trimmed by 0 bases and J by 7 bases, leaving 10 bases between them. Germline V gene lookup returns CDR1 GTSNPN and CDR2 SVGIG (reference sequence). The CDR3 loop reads CAWSVGGWNEQFF. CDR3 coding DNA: TGTGCCTGGAGTGTTGGGGGCTGGAATGAGCAGTTCTTC.

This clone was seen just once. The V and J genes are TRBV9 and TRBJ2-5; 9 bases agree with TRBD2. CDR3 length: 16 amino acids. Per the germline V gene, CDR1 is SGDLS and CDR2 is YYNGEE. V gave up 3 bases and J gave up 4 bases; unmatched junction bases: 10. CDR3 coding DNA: TGTGCCAGCAGCGAGGGGGTAGCGGGAGACGTAGAGACCCAGTACTTC. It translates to CASSEGVAGDVETQYF.

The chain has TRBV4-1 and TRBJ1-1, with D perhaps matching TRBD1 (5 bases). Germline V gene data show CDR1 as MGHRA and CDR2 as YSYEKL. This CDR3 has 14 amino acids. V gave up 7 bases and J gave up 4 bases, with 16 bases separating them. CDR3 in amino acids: CASNLGGTSTEAFF. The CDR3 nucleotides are TGCGCCAGCAATTTGGGGGGGACTAGCACTGAAGCTTTCTTT.

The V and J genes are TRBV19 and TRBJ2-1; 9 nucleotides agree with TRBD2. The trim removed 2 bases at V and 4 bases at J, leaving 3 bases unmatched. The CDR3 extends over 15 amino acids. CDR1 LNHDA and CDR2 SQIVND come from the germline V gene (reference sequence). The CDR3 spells CASSIISGGYNEQFF. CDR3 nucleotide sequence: TGTGCCAGTAGTATAATTAGCGGGGGTTACAATGAGCAGTTCTTC.

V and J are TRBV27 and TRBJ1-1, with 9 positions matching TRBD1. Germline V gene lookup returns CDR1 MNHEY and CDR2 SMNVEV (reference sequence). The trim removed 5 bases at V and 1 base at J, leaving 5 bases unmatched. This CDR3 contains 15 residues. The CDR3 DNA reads TGTGCCAGCAGTGCCGGGACAGGGCCGAACACTGAAGCTTTCTTT. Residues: CASSAGTGPNTEAFF.

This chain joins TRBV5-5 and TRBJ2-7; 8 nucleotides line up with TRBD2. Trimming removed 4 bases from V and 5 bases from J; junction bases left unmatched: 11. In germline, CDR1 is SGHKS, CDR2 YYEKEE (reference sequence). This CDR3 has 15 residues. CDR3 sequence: CASSLGGGGFDEQYF. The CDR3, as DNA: TGTGCCAGCAGCCTGGGGGGCGGGGGGTTCGACGAGCAGTACTTC.

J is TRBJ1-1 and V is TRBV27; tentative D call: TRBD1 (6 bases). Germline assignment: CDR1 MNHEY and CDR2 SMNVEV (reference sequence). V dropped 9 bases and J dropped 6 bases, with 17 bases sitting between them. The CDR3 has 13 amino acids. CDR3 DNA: TGTGCCAGGCCGGGACACCTTTTCCCTGAAGCTTTCTTT. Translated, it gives CARPGHLFPEAFF.

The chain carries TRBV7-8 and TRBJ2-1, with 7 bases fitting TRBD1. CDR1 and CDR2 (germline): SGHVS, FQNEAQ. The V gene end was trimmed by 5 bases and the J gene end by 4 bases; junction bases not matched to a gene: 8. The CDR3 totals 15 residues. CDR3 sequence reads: CASSTRQGLYNEQFF. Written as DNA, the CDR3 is TGTGCCAGCAGCACCCGACAGGGATTATACAATGAGCAGTTCTTC.

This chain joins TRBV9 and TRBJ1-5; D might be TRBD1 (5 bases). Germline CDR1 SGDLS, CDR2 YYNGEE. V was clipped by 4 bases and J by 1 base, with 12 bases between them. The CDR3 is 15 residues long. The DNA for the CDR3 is TGTGCCAGCAGCCCGTCAGGGTTGAGCAATCAGCCCCAGCATTTT. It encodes CASSPSGLSNQPQHF.

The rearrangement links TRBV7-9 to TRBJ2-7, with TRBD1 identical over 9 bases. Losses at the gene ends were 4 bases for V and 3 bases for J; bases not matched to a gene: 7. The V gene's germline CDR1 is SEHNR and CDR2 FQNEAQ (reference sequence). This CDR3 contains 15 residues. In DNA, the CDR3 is TGTGCCAGCAGCTCAGCCGGGACAGGGATCTACGAGCAGTACTTC. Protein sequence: CASSSAGTGIYEQYF.

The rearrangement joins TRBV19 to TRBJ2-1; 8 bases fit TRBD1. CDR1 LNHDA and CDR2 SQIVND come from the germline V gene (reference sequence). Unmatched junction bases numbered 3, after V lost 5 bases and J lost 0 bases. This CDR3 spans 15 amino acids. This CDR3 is CASSLGTGSYNEQFF. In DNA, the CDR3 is TGTGCCAGTAGTTTAGGGACAGGCTCCTACAATGAGCAGTTCTTC.

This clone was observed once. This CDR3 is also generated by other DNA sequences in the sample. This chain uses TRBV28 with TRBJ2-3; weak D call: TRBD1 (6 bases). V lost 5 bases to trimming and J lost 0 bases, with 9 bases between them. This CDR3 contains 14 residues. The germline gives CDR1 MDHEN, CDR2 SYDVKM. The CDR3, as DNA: TGTGCCAGCAGTCAGGACAGCAGCACAGATACGCAGTATTTT. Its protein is CASSQDSSTDTQYF.

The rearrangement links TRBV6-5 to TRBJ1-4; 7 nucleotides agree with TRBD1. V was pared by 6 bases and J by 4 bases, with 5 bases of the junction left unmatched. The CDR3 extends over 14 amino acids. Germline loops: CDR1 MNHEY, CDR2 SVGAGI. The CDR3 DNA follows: TGTGCCAGCAGAGCCGGGACAGTTAATGAAAAACTGTTTTTT. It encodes CASRAGTVNEKLFF.

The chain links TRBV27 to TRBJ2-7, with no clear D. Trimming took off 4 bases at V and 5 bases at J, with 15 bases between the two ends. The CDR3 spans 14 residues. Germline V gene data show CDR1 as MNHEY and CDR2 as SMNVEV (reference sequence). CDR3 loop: CASSSRHSGNEQYF. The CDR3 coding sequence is TGTGCCAGCAGTTCCCGACACTCAGGAAACGAGCAGTACTTC.

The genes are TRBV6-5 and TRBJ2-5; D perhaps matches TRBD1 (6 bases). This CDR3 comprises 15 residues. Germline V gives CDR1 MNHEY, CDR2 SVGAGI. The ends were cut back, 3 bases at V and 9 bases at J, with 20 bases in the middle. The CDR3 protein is CASSYSPGLGASQYF. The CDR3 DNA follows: TGTGCCAGCAGTTATAGCCCAGGGTTGGGGGCGTCCCAGTACTTC.

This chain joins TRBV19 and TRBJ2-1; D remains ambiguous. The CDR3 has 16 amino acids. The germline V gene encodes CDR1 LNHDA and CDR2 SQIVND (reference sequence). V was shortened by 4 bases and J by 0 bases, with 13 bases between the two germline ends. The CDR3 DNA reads TGTGCCAGTAGTACGAGAGTGTCGAGCTCCTACAATGAGCAGTTCTTC. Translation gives CASSTRVSSSYNEQFF. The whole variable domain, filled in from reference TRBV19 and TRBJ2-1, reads DGGITQSPKYLFRKEGQNVTLSCEQNLNHDAMYWYRQDPGQGLRLIYYSQIVNDFQKGDIAEGYSVSREKKESFPLTVTSAQKNPTAFYLCASSTRVSSSYNEQFFGPGTRLTVL.

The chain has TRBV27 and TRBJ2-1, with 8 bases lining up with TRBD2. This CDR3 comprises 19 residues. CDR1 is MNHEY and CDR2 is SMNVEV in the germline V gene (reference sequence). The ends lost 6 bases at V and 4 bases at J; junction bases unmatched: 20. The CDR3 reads CASSSGTSGSLAPYNEQFF. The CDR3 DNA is TGTGCCAGCAGCTCCGGGACTAGTGGCTCCTTAGCGCCATACAATGAGCAGTTCTTC.

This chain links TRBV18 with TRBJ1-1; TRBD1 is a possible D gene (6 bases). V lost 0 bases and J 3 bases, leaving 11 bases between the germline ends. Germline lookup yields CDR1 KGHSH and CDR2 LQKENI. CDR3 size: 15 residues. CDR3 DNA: TGTGCCAGCTCACCACCGGACAGATTGGACACTGAAGCTTTCTTT. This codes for CASSPPDRLDTEAFF.

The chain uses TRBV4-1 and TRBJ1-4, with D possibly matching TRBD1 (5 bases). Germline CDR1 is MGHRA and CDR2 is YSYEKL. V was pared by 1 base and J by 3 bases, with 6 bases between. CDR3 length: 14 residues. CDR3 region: CASSQVGANEKLFF. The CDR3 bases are TGCGCCAGCAGCCAAGTAGGGGCTAATGAAAAACTGTTTTTT.

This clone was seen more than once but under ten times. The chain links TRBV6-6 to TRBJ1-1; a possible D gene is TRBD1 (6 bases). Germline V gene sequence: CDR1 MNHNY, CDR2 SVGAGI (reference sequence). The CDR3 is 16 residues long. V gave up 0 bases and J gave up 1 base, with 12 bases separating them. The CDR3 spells CASSYSVDSPNTEAFF. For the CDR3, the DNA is TGTGCCAGCAGTTACTCGGTGGACAGTCCGAACACTGAAGCTTTCTTT.

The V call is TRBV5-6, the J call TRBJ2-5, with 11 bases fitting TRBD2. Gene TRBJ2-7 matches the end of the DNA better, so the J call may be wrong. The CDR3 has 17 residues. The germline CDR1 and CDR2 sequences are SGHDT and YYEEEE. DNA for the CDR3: TGTGCCAGCAGTTCAACACTAGCGGGGGCCAGCTCCTACGAGCAGTACTTC. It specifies CASSSTLAGASSYEQYF.